Described below is a single T cell receptor beta chain sequence and its context. The antigen is not known. An equimolar mix of two oligonucleotides served as the beta constant-region primer for TRBC1 and TRBC2. Four rounds of PCR amplified the ligated cDNA using nested alpha and beta constant-region primers plus SP2. TCRdb reprocessed the UMI-ligation and nested PCR reads via MiXCR and lists one record per CDR3 protein. Among roughly 83,000 distinct CDR3 sequences listed, about 10% were seen once. This entry belongs to a study of naive and memory T cell subsets. CDR3 length: 13 amino acids. Trimming took 5 bases from V and 4 from J, leaving 11 bases between them. Germline V gene lookup returns CDR1 SGHTA and CDR2 FQGNSA. The study, taken as a whole, reports: Naive and memory repertoire findings lacked a ground truth for validation. Over 95% of naive TCR sequences appeared only once after error correction, unlike memory subsets. A few larger clonotypes appeared in naive repertoires, especially CD8, possibly memory cells re-expressing CD45RA.

The TCR comes from a human donor in good health. J is TRBJ1-2 and V is TRBV7-2; D gene uncertain. Material for sequencing was naive CD4+ T cells from blood. CDR3 DNA: TGTGCCAGCAGCCTTGGTCCCTTCTATGGCTACACCTTC. It yields the protein CASSLGPFYGYTF. Together with reference TRBV7-2 and TRBJ1-2, the CDR3 gives the full variable domain: GAGVSQSPSNKVTEKGKDVELRCDPISGHTALYWYRQSLGQGLEFLIYFQGNSAPDKSGLPSDRFSAERTGGSVSTLTIQRTQQEDSAVYLCASSLGPFYGYTFGSGTRLTVV.